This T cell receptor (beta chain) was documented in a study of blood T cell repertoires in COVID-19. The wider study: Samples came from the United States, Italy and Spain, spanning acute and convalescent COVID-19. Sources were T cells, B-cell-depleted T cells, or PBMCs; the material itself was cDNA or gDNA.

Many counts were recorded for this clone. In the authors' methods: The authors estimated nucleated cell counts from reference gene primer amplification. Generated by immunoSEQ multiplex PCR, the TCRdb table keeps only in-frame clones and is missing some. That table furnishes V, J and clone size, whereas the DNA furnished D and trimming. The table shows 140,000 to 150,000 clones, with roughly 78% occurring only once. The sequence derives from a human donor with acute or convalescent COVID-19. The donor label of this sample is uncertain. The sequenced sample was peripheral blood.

CDR3 nucleotides: TGTGCCAGCAGAGGACAGGGCCCTAATTCACCCCTCCACTTT. Protein: CASRGQGPNSPLHF. The genes are TRBV9 and TRBJ1-6; TRBD1 matches 8 bases. Germline CDR1 is SGDLS and CDR2 is YYNGEE. The CDR3 consists of 14 residues. J was trimmed by 6 bases and V by 5 bases; bases with no gene match: 4.